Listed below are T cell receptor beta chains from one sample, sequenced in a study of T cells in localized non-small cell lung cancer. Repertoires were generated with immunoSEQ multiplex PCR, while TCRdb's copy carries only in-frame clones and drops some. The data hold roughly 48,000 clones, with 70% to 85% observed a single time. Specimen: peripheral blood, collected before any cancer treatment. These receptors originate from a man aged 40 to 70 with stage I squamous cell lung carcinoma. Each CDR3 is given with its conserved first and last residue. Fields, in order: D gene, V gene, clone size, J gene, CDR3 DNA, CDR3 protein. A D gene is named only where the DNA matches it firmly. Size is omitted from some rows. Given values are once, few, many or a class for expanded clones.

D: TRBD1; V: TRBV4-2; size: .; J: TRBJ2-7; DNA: TGTGCCAGCAGCCAAACGGGACAGGGTATCGAGCAGTACTTC; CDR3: CASSQTGQGIEQYF
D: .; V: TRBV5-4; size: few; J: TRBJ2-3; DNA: TGTGCCAGCAGCTTGGGGGGGCGGAGCTACACTAGCACAGATACGCAGTATTTT; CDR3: CASSLGGRSYTSTDTQYF
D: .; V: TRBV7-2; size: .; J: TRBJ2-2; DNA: TGTGCCAGCATCTCTGAGGGGATCGGGGAGCTGTTTTTT; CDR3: CASISEGIGELFF
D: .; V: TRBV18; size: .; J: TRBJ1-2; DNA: TGTGCCAGCTCAACCGACGGACAGAAGGGCTACACCTTC; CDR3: CASSTDGQKGYTF
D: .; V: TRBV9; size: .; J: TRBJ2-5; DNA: TGTGCCAGCAGCGTAGGACAGAGTGAGACCCAGTACTTC; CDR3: CASSVGQSETQYF
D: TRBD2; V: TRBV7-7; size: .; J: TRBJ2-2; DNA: TGTGCTACTAGACTAGCGGGGGACACCGGGGAGCTGTTTTTT; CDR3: CATRLAGDTGELFF
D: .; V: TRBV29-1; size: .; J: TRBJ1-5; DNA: TGCAGCGTTGTGGTATCAGTTGGCCAGCCCCAGCATTTT; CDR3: CSVVVSVGQPQHF
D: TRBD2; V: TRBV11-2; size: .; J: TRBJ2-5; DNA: TGTGCCAGCAGCCAGCGCGGGGGACTCCTAACCTCAGAGACCCAGTACTTC; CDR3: CASSQRGGLLTSETQYF
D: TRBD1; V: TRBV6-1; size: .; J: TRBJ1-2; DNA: TGTGCCAGCAGTTTACAGGGGGCAGATGGCTACACCTTC; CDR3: CASSLQGADGYTF
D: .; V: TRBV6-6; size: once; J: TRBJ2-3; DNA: TGTGCCAGCAGTTTCCCCGAACGGGGCGACCAAGATACGCAGTATTTT; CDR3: CASSFPERGDQDTQYF
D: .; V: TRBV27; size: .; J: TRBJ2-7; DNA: TGTGCCAGCAGTTTATTCGCCAGGGTTGGACCTATGAGTGATATAGAGCAGTACTTC; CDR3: CASSLFARVGPMSDIEQYF
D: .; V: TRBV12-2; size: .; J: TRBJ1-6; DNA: TGTGCAAGTCGCTTTGGTAGGGTCCGGGACTCCTATAATTCACCCCTCCACTTT; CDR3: CASRFGRVRDSYNSPLHF
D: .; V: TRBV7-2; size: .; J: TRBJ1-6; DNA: TGTGCCAGCAGCTTAGAGATACCACCCCTCCACTTT; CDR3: CASSLEIPPLHF
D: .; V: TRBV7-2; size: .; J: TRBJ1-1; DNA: TGTGCCAGCAGCTTAGTCGCAGGAAACATGAACACTGAAGCTTTCTTT; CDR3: CASSLVAGNMNTEAFF
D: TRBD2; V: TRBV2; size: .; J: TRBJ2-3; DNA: TGTGCCAGCAGTGAACTAGACGTAGCGGGGGGCCAGAGTACGCAGTATTTT; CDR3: CASSELDVAGGQSTQYF
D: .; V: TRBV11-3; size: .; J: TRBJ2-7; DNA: TGTGCCAGCAGCCTCCGGACAGTCACTGAGCAGTACTTC; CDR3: CASSLRTVTEQYF
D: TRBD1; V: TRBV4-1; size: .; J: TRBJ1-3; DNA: TGCGCCAGCAGCCAAGATATCGACAGGGGCTCAGGAAACACCATATATTTT; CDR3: CASSQDIDRGSGNTIYF
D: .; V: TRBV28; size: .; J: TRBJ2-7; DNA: TGTGCCAGCAGCCCCGGACAGCCTCCCTACGAGCAGTACTTC; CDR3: CASSPGQPPYEQYF
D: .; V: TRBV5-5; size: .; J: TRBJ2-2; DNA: TGTGCCAGCAGCTTGGTTGACAGAGTCACCGGGGAGCTGTTTTTT; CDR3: CASSLVDRVTGELFF
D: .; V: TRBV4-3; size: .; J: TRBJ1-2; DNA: TGCGCCAGCAGCCAAGGCCAAACACAGTTAATCTATGGCTACACCTTC; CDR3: CASSQGQTQLIYGYTF
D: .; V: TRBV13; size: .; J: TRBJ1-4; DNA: TGTGCCAGCAGCCCCGGGCCTAATGAAAAACTGTTTTTT; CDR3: CASSPGPNEKLFF
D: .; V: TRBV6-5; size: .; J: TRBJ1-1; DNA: TGTGCCAGCAGAGCCGCTGGCGGAGGAAACACTGAAGCTTTCTTT; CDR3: CASRAAGGGNTEAFF
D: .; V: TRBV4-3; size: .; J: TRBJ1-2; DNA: TGCGCCAGCAGCCAAGAACAAGGGCAACCCGGAGGGGGCTACACCTTC; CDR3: CASSQEQGQPGGGYTF
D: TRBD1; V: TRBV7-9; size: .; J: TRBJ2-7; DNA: TGTGCCAGCAGCTCCGGACAGGTGGCCTACGAGCAGTACTTC; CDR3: CASSSGQVAYEQYF
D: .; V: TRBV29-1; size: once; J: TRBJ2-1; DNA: TGCAGCGTGACCAAACAGGACAGCTCCTACAATGAGCAGTTCTTC; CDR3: CSVTKQDSSYNEQFF
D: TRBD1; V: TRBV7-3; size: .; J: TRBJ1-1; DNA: TGTGCCAGCGGACAGGGCCCGAACACTGAAGCTTTCTTT; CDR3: CASGQGPNTEAFF
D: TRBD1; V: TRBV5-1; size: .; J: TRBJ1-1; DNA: TGCGCCAGCAGCTTGGACAGGGGGCAAACTGAAGCCTTCTTT; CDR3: CASSLDRGQTEAFF
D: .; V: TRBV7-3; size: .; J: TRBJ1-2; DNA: TGTGCCAGCAGCTTGGGGCCCGACAGTTCCTATGGCTACACCTTC; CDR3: CASSLGPDSSYGYTF
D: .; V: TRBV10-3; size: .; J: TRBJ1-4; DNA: TGTGCCATCAGTCCGGAGGGGAGAGAAAAACTGTTTTTT; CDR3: CAISPEGREKLFF
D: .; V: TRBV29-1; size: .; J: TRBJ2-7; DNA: TGCAGCGTTGCTCCCGCCGGCCACGAGCAGTACTTC; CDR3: CSVAPAGHEQYF
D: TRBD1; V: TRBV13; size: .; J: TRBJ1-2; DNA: TGTGCCAGCAGCTTGGGGGACAGAGTTAACTATGGCTACACCTTC; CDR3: CASSLGDRVNYGYTF
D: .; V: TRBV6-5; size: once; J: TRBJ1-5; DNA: TGTGCCAGCTCTCCCCGGGGCTCCGGGCAGCCCCAGCATTTT; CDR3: CASSPRGSGQPQHF
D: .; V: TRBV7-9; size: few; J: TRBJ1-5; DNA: TGTGCCAGCAGCTTAGGGGCGAATCAGCCCCAGCATTTT; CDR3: CASSLGANQPQHF
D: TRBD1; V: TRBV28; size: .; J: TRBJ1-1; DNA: TGTGCCAGCAGTTTAGACAGGGAAGACACTGAAGCTTTCTTT; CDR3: CASSLDREDTEAFF
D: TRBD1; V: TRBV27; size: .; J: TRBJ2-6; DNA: TGTGCCAGCAGTCCCGGGACAGGGTCCTCTGGGGCCAACGTCCTGACTTTC; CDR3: CASSPGTGSSGANVLTF
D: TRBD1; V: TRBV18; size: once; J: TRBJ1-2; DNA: TGTGCCAGCTCACGCCCCAGCGTGAGGGACAGAGTTGACATTCACTATGGCTACACCTTC; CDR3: CASSRPSVRDRVDIHYGYTF
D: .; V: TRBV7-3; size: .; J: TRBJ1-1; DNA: TGTGCCAGCAGCTATGACCGGACAGCAGATGCTTTCTTT; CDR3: CASSYDRTADAFF
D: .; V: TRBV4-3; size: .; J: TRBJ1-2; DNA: TGCGCCAGCAGCCAAGGTCAAGGGTCTCACTATGGCTACACCTTC; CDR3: CASSQGQGSHYGYTF
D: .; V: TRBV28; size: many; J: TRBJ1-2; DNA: TGTGCCAGCAGTTTATCCCGGGGGCCCAGGCTTGGCTACACCTTC; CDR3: CASSLSRGPRLGYTF
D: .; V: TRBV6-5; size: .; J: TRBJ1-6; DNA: TGTGCCAGCAGGGACGGATCAAGCAATTCACCCCTCCACTTT; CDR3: CASRDGSSNSPLHF
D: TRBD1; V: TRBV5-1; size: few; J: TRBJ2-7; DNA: TGCGCCAGCAGGTCGGGACAGGGGATCCGGGTCGAAGAGCAGTACTTC; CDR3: CASRSGQGIRVEEQYF
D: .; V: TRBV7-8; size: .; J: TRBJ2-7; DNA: TGTGCCAGCAGCTTAGAGAGACGGGGCGAGCAGTACTTC; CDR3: CASSLERRGEQYF
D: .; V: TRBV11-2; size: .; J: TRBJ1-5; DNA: TGTGCCAGCAGCCCCGAAATGGGTTTTGGCAATCAGCCCCAGCATTTT; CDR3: CASSPEMGFGNQPQHF
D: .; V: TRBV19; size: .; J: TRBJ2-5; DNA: TGTGCCACCTCCTCCGACCAAGGATGGGAGACCCAGTACTTC; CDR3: CATSSDQGWETQYF
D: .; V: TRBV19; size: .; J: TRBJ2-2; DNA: TGTGCCAGTAGTATGGACAGTGTGATCCGGGAGCTGTTTTTT; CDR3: CASSMDSVIRELFF
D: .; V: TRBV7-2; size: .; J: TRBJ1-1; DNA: TGTGCCAGCAGCCCCTGGGGCACTGAAGCTTTCTTT; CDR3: CASSPWGTEAFF
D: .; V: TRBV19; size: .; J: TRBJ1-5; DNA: TGTGCCAGTAGTCCTCGACATAGCAATCAGCCCCAGCATTTT; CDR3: CASSPRHSNQPQHF
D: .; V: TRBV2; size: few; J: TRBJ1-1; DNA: TGTGCCAGCAGCTCGGGGGTGACGAACACTGAAGCTTTCTTT; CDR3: CASSSGVTNTEAFF
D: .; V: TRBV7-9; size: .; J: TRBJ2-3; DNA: TGTGCCAGCAGCTTGGCAGGGGCAGATACGCAGTATTTT; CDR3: CASSLAGADTQYF